Presented here are 10 T cell receptor beta chains from one specimen sequenced in a study of identical twins. One entry per CDR3 protein results from TCRdb running MiXCR on the 5' RACE reads. The table includes 400,000 or so distinct CDR3 sequences, approximately 8.7% detected once. Sequencing was performed on naive T cells sorted from blood. The receptors shown here come from a woman between 50 and 59 years old in good health.

In its sample, this clonotype was seen many times. This sequence joins TRBV29-1 and TRBJ1-4, with a weak D call TRBD1 (6 bases). The V gene lost 7 bases and the J gene lost 6 bases, with 15 bases spanning the gap. The length of the CDR3 is 13 residues. Looked up from germline, CDR1 is SQVTM and CDR2 is ANQGSEA. The CDR3 region has the DNA TGCAGCGCATCGGATGCAGGGGATGAAAAACTGTTTTTT. This encodes CSASDAGDEKLFF.

A word on this clonotype: A read error may explain this, as a much larger clone is one base away. This chain connects TRBV12-3 or TRBV12-4 to TRBJ2-5; TRBD1 aligns across 8 bases. The CDR3 loop spans 14 amino acids. The CDR3 nucleotides read TGTGCCAGCAGGGTCACAGGGGGTGGAGAGACCCAGTGCTTC. Translated, it gives CASRVTGGGETQCF.

This clonotype was seen a handful of times. This rearrangement joins TRBV7-3 to TRBJ2-2, with D uncertain. The CDR3 is made up of 13 amino acids. CDR1 SGHTA and CDR2 FQGTGA come from the germline V gene. The germline V and J ends were trimmed by 6 bases and 1 base, with 6 bases remaining between them. CDR3 in amino acids: CASSRLNTGELFF. CDR3 nucleotides: TGTGCCAGCAGTCGACTGAACACCGGGGAGCTGTTTTTT. Full variable domain (remainder filled in from reference TRBV7-3 and TRBJ2-2): GAGVSQTPSNKVTEKGKYVELRCDPISGHTALYWYRQSLGQGPEFLIYFQGTGAADDSGLPNDRFFAVRPEGSVSTLKIQRTERGDSAVYLCASSRLNTGELFFGEGSRLTVL.

This chain uses TRBV20-1 with TRBJ2-3; 8 nucleotides match TRBD2. The J segment lost 2 bases and the V segment lost 6 bases, leaving 10 bases of the junction unmatched. The germline gives CDR1 DFQATT, CDR2 SNEGSKA (reference sequence). The CDR3 runs 15 residues. CDR3 nucleotides: TGCAGTGCCTTACCGATAGCGGGGCTCACAGATACGCAGTATTTT. Translated, it gives CSALPIAGLTDTQYF.

This clonotype was observed at least ten times. This sequence joins TRBV5-1 and TRBJ2-1, with D possibly TRBD1 on 6 matching bases. V was shortened by 4 bases and J by 9 bases, with 26 bases between the two germline ends. The CDR3 extends over 17 amino acids. CDR1 is SGHRS, CDR2 YFSETQ, per germline. The CDR3 loop is CASSASTRGKRVGEQFF. The CDR3 DNA follows: TGCGCCAGCAGCGCCTCCACCAGGGGAAAGAGGGTAGGTGAGCAGTTCTTC.

This clonotype was counted between two and nine times. This chain connects TRBV12-3 or TRBV12-4 to TRBJ2-2; 7 bases match TRBD2. The J segment lost 5 bases and the V segment lost 3 bases, leaving 9 bases of the junction unmatched. The CDR3 sequence is 16 residues long. The CDR3 spells CASSLGGRARTGELFF. In nucleotides, the CDR3 is TGTGCCAGCAGTTTGGGGGGGAGGGCCAGGACCGGGGAGCTGTTTTTT.

This clonotype has only a few counts. V usage is TRBV5-1 and J usage is TRBJ2-1; perhaps TRBD2 as D (6 bases). Germline V gives CDR1 SGHRS, CDR2 YFSETQ. CDR3 length: 16 residues. Trimming took 3 bases from V and 2 from J, leaving 15 bases between them. The CDR3 DNA reads TGCGCCAGCAGCTCCGTTAGCGGAGGACCCTACAATGAGCAGTTCTTC. Protein sequence: CASSSVSGGPYNEQFF.

This clonotype has only a few counts. Here the CDR3 reads CASSRSGNEQFF. The CDR3 DNA is TGCGCCAGCTCACGTAGCGGAAATGAGCAGTTCTTC. The chain employs TRBV10-2 and TRBJ2-1; D is possibly TRBD2 (6 bases). The CDR3 sequence is 12 residues long. V was trimmed by 8 bases and J by 7 bases, leaving 12 bases between them. The germline V gene has CDR1 WSHSY and CDR2 SAAADI.

The chain recombines TRBV20-1 with TRBJ1-5, with D perhaps TRBD1 (6 bases). CDR3 length equals 16 residues. Trimming shortened V by 2 bases and J by 3 bases, and 17 bases separated the two germline ends. From germline, CDR1 is DFQATT and CDR2 SNEGSKA (reference sequence). CDR3 nucleotide sequence: TGCAGTGCTAGAACTTCAGGACAGCCAACCAATCAGCCCCAGCATTTT. Protein product: CSARTSGQPTNQPQHF.

The chain has TRBV20-1 and TRBJ1-5, with D possibly matching TRBD1 (5 bases). The germline gives CDR1 DFQATT, CDR2 SNEGSKA (reference sequence). With 0 bases removed from V and 3 bases from J, the gap between germline ends came to 15 bases. CDR3 length: 16 residues. The CDR3 spells CSARDPAGLDNQPQHF. CDR3 nucleotides: TGCAGTGCTAGAGATCCGGCGGGACTGGACAATCAGCCCCAGCATTTT.